This T cell receptor (beta chain) comes out of a study of blood T cell repertoires in COVID-19. Study summary: Specimens from acute and convalescent COVID-19 originated in the United States, Italy and Spain.

The V gene lost 1 base and the J gene lost 5 bases, with 15 bases spanning the gap. The CDR3 has 15 amino acids. CDR1 and CDR2 from the germline V gene are MDHEN and SYDVKM. Researchers sorted participants into cohorts using their self-reported clinical history. This clone occurred a few times. In the study's own analysis: Estimates of nucleated cell counts were drawn from the amplification of reference gene primers. Data came from immunoSEQ multiplex PCR; TCRdb stores just in-frame clones and leaves some out. V, J and clone size reflect that table, while D and trimming were determined from the DNA. Of 150,000 to 200,000 clones listed, approximately 89% are singletons.

This sequence originates from a woman between 40 and 55 years old with acute COVID-19. The chain couples TRBV28 to TRBJ2-7, with a tentative D call TRBD1 (5 bases). Sequenced sample: PBMCs or T cells enriched from blood (not recorded which). The CDR3 spells CASSLFGQGDHEQYF. DNA of the CDR3: TGTGCCAGCAGTTTATTTGGTCAGGGTGACCACGAGCAGTACTTC. Based on the CDR3 plus reference TRBV28 and TRBJ2-7, the full variable domain is DVKVTQSSRYLVKRTGEKVFLECVQDMDHENMFWYRQDPGLGLRLIYFSYDVKMKEKGDIPEGYSVSREKKERFSLILESASTNQTSMYLCASSLFGQGDHEQYFGPGTRLTVT.